This TCR beta chain was captured in a study of cytomegalovirus exposure and HLA in healthy donors. Study-wide context: Early release data held around 80 million unique TCRs from HLA-typed donors.

The CDR3 sequence is 13 residues long. V lost 5 bases, J lost 2 bases, and 8 bases lay in between. Germline V gene data show CDR1 as MNHEY and CDR2 as SVGAGI. Overall study results and limits: Several of the most significant clusters were apparently associated with common viral pathogens in a later analysis.

With 60 Vbeta and 13 Jbeta primers, the PCR was carried out. TCRdb keeps only in-frame clones here, not all; method: immunoSEQ multiplex PCR. In the table there are 250,000 to 300,000 clones, around 90% of which are singletons. Those who donated were healthy bone marrow donors. Notes on this clone: Its antigen is as yet unknown.

This chain joins TRBV6-5 and TRBJ2-3, with D maybe TRBD2 (6 bases). The source of this sequence is a girl between 2 and 10 years old in good health and CMV-seronegative. Sequenced sample: PBMCs. CDR3 amino acids: CASSGGDTDTQYF. CDR3 sequence (DNA): TGTGCCAGCAGTGGAGGGGACACAGATACGCAGTATTTT.